This TCR beta chain is drawn from a study of siplizumab effects on memory and regulatory T cells. The CDR3 contains 13 residues. Germline V gives CDR1 LNHDA, CDR2 SQIVND (reference sequence). The ends were cut back, 6 bases at V and 5 bases at J, with 10 bases in the middle. Per individual sample, 80,000 to 100,000 TCR templates were assayed. Profiled with immunoSEQ multiplex PCR; TCRdb holds only in-frame clones, not every one. The table shows 90,000 to 150,000 clones, with 93% occurring only once. This sequence originates from a human donor in good health. Material for sequencing was non-Treg CD4+ T cells sorted from blood. The chain recombines TRBV19 with TRBJ2-2; weak D call: TRBD2 (5 bases). CDR3 DNA: TGTGCCAGTAGCCGGGGTGGAACCGGGGAGCTGTTTTTT. As protein: CASSRGGTGELFF.